Presented here are 26 T cell receptor beta chains from one specimen sequenced in a study of blood T cell repertoires in COVID-19. TCRdb keeps only in-frame clones here, not all; method: immunoSEQ multiplex PCR. The sample contains fewer than 400,000 clones, approximately 88% of which appear only once. Sequenced material: PBMCs or T cells enriched from blood (not recorded which). The receptors originated from a woman under 30 who had recovered from COVID-19.

This sequence joins TRBV9 and TRBJ1-1; unclear D gene. V lost 5 bases and J 0 bases, leaving 8 bases between the germline ends. The CDR3 sequence is 13 residues long. CDR1 is SGDLS and CDR2 is YYNGEE in the germline V gene. CDR3 residues: CASRAELNTEAFF. The CDR3 DNA sequence: TGTGCCAGCAGAGCGGAATTGAACACTGAAGCTTTCTTT.

The rearrangement links TRBV16 to TRBJ1-3, with D unresolved. The CDR3 is 15 residues long. Germline values: CDR1 KGHSY, CDR2 FQNENV. Trimming took 3 bases from V and 0 from J, leaving 9 bases between them. In nucleotides, the CDR3 is TGTGCCAGCAGCCAGCGTCGGGGCTCTGGAAACACCATATATTTT. Translated, it gives CASSQRRGSGNTIYF.

This chain uses TRBV7-9 with TRBJ1-4; possible D gene TRBD1, 5 bases. CDR3 length equals 17 residues. V was pared by 6 bases and J by 5 bases, with 22 bases between. Germline V CDR1 and CDR2: SEHNR, FQNEAQ (reference sequence). The CDR3 region has the DNA TGTGCCAGCAGGCAATCCGGCAGGGAGGGATTAAATGAAAAACTGTTTTTT. Its translation: CASRQSGREGLNEKLFF. Supplemented by reference TRBV7-9 and TRBJ1-4, the full variable domain reads DTGVSQNPRHKITKRGQNVTFRCDPISEHNRLYWYRQTLGQGPEFLTYFQNEAQLEKSRLLSDRFSAERPKGSFSTLEIQRTEQGDSAMYLCASRQSGREGLNEKLFFGSGTQLSVL.

The chain is built from TRBV27 and TRBJ1-2; a possible D gene is TRBD1 (5 bases). This CDR3 spans 16 amino acids. Trimming took off 6 bases at V and 4 bases at J, with 21 bases between the two ends. The germline gives CDR1 MNHEY, CDR2 SMNVEV (reference sequence). The CDR3 loop reads CASSSLVGRFTYGYTF. CDR3 nucleotides: TGTGCCAGCAGCTCCCTGGTGGGGCGATTTACCTATGGCTACACCTTC.

CDR3 protein: CASSGGGQEQFF. In DNA, the CDR3 is TGTGCCAGCAGCGGTGGGGGCCAGGAGCAGTTCTTC. The chain is built from TRBV11-3 and TRBJ2-1; tentative D call: TRBD1 (6 bases). Trimming cost V 5 bases and J 10 bases, with 12 bases left between them. CDR1 SGHNT and CDR2 YENEEA come from the germline V gene. The CDR3 runs to 12 residues.

The genes are TRBV27 and TRBJ2-7; TRBD1 agrees at 7 bases. Germline assignment: CDR1 MNHEY and CDR2 SMNVEV (reference sequence). This CDR3 is built from 16 residues. The trim removed 1 base at V and 3 bases at J, leaving 9 bases unmatched. The CDR3 reads CASSLLWGQKDYEQYF. CDR3 nucleotides: TGTGCCAGCAGTTTATTGTGGGGACAGAAAGACTACGAGCAGTACTTC.

The gene calls are TRBV23-1 and TRBJ1-5; no reliable D call. TRBV23-1 is placed among ORFs of uncertain function. Trimming pared 5 bases from V and 3 bases from J, leaving 11 bases between. This CDR3 has 14 amino acids. This chain's CDR3 is CASSFGGDNQPQHF. The CDR3 region has the DNA TGCGCCAGCAGTTTCGGTGGTGACAATCAGCCCCAGCATTTT.

This clone was seen a handful of times. V is TRBV2 and J is TRBJ1-1; D may be TRBD1 (5 bases). Per the germline V gene, CDR1 is SNHLY and CDR2 is FYNNEI. The CDR3 is 13 amino acids. Trimming removed 7 bases at V and 0 bases at J, with 9 bases between. The CDR3 nucleotides read TGTGCCAGCAAGGGGCAAATGAACACTGAAGCTTTCTTT. It specifies CASKGQMNTEAFF. Complete variable domain (other parts from reference TRBV2 and TRBJ1-1): EPEVTQTPSHQVTQMGQEVILRCVPISNHLYFYWYRQILGQKVEFLVSFYNNEISEKSEIFDDQFSVERPDGSNFTLKIRSTKLEDSAMYFCASKGQMNTEAFFGQGTRLTVV.

The V and J genes are TRBV9 and TRBJ2-1; 7 bases agree with TRBD2. This CDR3 contains 17 residues. CDR1 SGDLS and CDR2 YYNGEE come from the germline V gene. The V segment lost 0 bases and the J segment 4 bases; nucleotides outside the gene matches: 10. The CDR3, as DNA: TGTGCCAGCAGCGTAGCCCCCGTAGGGACTACATACAATGAGCAGTTCTTC. The encoded protein is CASSVAPVGTTYNEQFF.

The rearrangement joins TRBV28 to TRBJ2-3; D perhaps matches TRBD2 (5 bases). Germline V gene sequence: CDR1 MDHEN, CDR2 SYDVKM. This CDR3 is 15 amino acids long. The ends were cut back, 5 bases at V and 2 bases at J, with 14 bases in the middle. CDR3 coding DNA: TGTGCCAGCAGTCTCCGAGGGTGGCACACAGATACGCAGTATTTT. It codes for CASSLRGWHTDTQYF.

This clone showed up just once. The CDR3 spells CASSQRTGYGEAFF. The CDR3 DNA follows: TGTGCCAGCAGCCAAAGGACAGGGTATGGTGAAGCTTTCTTT. V usage is TRBV7-8 and J usage is TRBJ1-1; TRBD1 aligns across 8 bases. V lost 5 bases, J lost 7 bases, and 9 bases stayed unmatched. CDR3 size: 14 residues. The germline CDR1 and CDR2 sequences are SGHVS and FQNEAQ. The full variable domain, rest sourced from reference TRBV7-8 and TRBJ1-1, is GAGVSQSPRYKVAKRGQDVALRCDPISGHVSLFWYQQALGQGPEFLTYFQNEAQLDKSGLPSDRFFAERPEGSVSTLKIQRTQQEDSAVYLCASSQRTGYGEAFFGQGTRLTVV.

CDR3 in amino acids: CASSLLPGQGMNTEAFF. CDR3 sequence (DNA): TGTGCCAGCAGTTTATTACCCGGACAGGGAATGAACACTGAAGCTTTCTTT. The rearrangement links TRBV27 to TRBJ1-1; 8 bases are shared with TRBD1. Germline trimming cut 1 base from V and 0 bases from J; bases unmatched to any gene: 7. The CDR3 has 17 residues. The germline gives CDR1 MNHEY, CDR2 SMNVEV (reference sequence).

The chain joins TRBV11-3 to TRBJ2-7; TRBD1 matches 7 bases. This CDR3 region has 14 residues. Germline assignment: CDR1 SGHNT and CDR2 YENEEA. The trim removed 5 bases at V and 0 bases at J, leaving 4 bases unmatched. CDR3 in DNA: TGTGCCAGCAGCCCCAGGGACAGCTCCTACGAGCAGTACTTC. Amino acid sequence: CASSPRDSSYEQYF.

This clone was observed a single time. V is TRBV19 and J is TRBJ2-1; 10 bases fit TRBD2. The CDR3 spans 16 residues. After removal of 2 bases from V and 3 bases from J, the junction contained 4 bases not matched to a gene. The germline V gene encodes CDR1 LNHDA and CDR2 SQIVND (reference sequence). CDR3 in amino acids: CASSIQAGGHYNEQFF. For the CDR3, the DNA is TGTGCCAGTAGTATACAAGCGGGGGGGCACTACAATGAGCAGTTCTTC.

In this sample, this clone turned up once. The rearrangement links TRBV15 to TRBJ2-3, with TRBD2 matching over 7 bases. The germline gives CDR1 LNHNV, CDR2 YYDKDF (reference sequence). The CDR3 runs 17 residues. The junction had 6 bases not matched to a gene; V was cut back by 0 bases and J by 0 bases. The CDR3 sequence: CATSRDPGAGSTDTQYF. The DNA for the CDR3 is TGTGCCACCAGCAGAGATCCGGGAGCGGGAAGCACAGATACGCAGTATTTT.

The chain uses TRBV2 and TRBJ1-2, with D possibly matching TRBD1 (5 bases). Trimming pared 8 bases from V and 7 bases from J, leaving 17 bases between. The germline CDR1 and CDR2 sequences are SNHLY and FYNNEI. The CDR3 totals 13 residues. CDR3 sequence reads: CASEGAMFSGYTF. CDR3 coding DNA: TGTGCCAGCGAAGGGGCCATGTTCTCTGGCTACACCTTC.

The rearrangement links TRBV6-4 to TRBJ1-6; 8 nucleotides line up with TRBD1. CDR3 length: 16 residues. The germline V gene encodes CDR1 MRHNA and CDR2 SNTAGT. V lost 8 bases and J lost 11; bases outside the gene matches: 17. Written as DNA, the CDR3 is TGTGCCAGCTGTGGGGGGGGTAAGACAGGGGTTGCACCCCTCCACTTT. As protein: CASCGGGKTGVAPLHF.

The chain couples TRBV6-5 to TRBJ1-5; D is uncertain. Germline V lookup: CDR1 MNHEY, CDR2 SVGAGI. V gave up 0 bases and J gave up 5 bases, with 11 bases separating them. The CDR3 sequence is 15 residues long. The CDR3 DNA reads as TGTGCCAGCAGTTACTCATCGGCGAGGGATCAGCCCCAGCATTTT. Amino acid sequence: CASSYSSARDQPQHF.

This clone turned up a few times. This chain uses TRBV19 with TRBJ1-6; possible D gene TRBD1, 5 bases. Trimming cost V 6 bases and J 12 bases, with 15 bases left between them. The V gene's germline CDR1 is LNHDA and CDR2 SQIVND (reference sequence). The CDR3 loop spans 13 amino acids. The CDR3 DNA follows: TGTGCCAGTAGCCAGGGTGGGCTGGGACCCCTCCACTTT. This encodes CASSQGGLGPLHF.

The genes are TRBV28 and TRBJ1-4; 7 positions agree with TRBD1. Germline CDR1 MDHEN, CDR2 SYDVKM. Unmatched junction bases numbered 7, after V lost 6 bases and J lost 6 bases. This CDR3 comprises 14 residues. CDR3 sequence reads: CASSTTGYYEKLFF. CDR3 sequence (DNA): TGTGCCAGCAGCACGACAGGGTACTATGAAAAACTGTTTTTT.

CDR3: CASSARLYSGNTIYF. CDR3 coding DNA: TGTGCCAGCAGCGCCCGACTATACTCTGGAAACACCATATATTTT. V gene TRBV9 combines with J gene TRBJ1-3; D not resolved. The CDR3 consists of 15 residues. CDR1 is SGDLS, CDR2 YYNGEE, per germline. V dropped 3 bases and J dropped 0 bases, with 10 bases sitting between them.

V is TRBV10-3 and J is TRBJ2-7; D perhaps matches TRBD1 (7 bases). Trimming pared 4 bases from V and 0 bases from J, leaving 10 bases between. The CDR3 covers 14 residues. Germline CDR1 is ENHRY and CDR2 is SYGVKD. The DNA for the CDR3 is TGTGCCATCAGTGGCGGGACAGACTCCTACGAGCAGTACTTC. This codes for CAISGGTDSYEQYF.

CDR3 sequence: CASSFGYQETQYF. CDR3 DNA sequence: TGTGCCAGCAGTTTCGGGTACCAAGAGACCCAGTACTTC. The J gene is TRBJ2-5, the V gene TRBV28; D is undetermined. Germline CDR1 is MDHEN and CDR2 is SYDVKM. The CDR3 is made up of 13 amino acids. Trimming shortened V by 3 bases and J by 0 bases, and 5 bases separated the two germline ends. The entire variable domain, with the rest obtained from reference TRBV28 and TRBJ2-5, is as follows: DVKVTQSSRYLVKRTGEKVFLECVQDMDHENMFWYRQDPGLGLRLIYFSYDVKMKEKGDIPEGYSVSREKKERFSLILESASTNQTSMYLCASSFGYQETQYFGPGTRLLVL.

This chain connects TRBV5-5 to TRBJ2-7, with D possibly matching TRBD1 (7 bases). V was pared by 2 bases and J by 4 bases, with 16 bases between. Germline values: CDR1 SGHKS, CDR2 YYEKEE (reference sequence). This CDR3 has 15 residues. In nucleotides, the CDR3 is TGTGCCAGCAGCTTTCGCGGGACAGAGAATTACGAGCAGTACTTC. This gives the protein CASSFRGTENYEQYF.

The rearrangement uses TRBV5-1 and TRBJ2-2, with D maybe TRBD1 (6 bases). V lost 3 bases, J lost 5 bases, and 17 bases lay in between. Germline assignment: CDR1 SGHRS and CDR2 YFSETQ. The CDR3 runs 16 residues. The CDR3 loop is CASSSPPGHTTGELFF. CDR3 DNA: TGCGCCAGCAGCTCCCCGCCGGGACACACTACCGGGGAGCTGTTTTTT.

This sequence joins TRBV27 and TRBJ1-1, with TRBD1 as a possible D gene (6 bases). The CDR3 is made up of 14 amino acids. CDR1 MNHEY and CDR2 SMNVEV come from the germline V gene (reference sequence). The ends were cut back, 6 bases at V and 1 base at J, with 12 bases in the middle. Written as DNA, the CDR3 is TGTGCCAGCAGCCACATGACAGGGAACACTGAAGCTTTCTTT. Translation: CASSHMTGNTEAFF.